The entry below gives a single TCR beta chain sequence along with its context. In the same sample, other DNA sequences code for this CDR3. This CDR3 comprises 15 residues. Losses at the gene ends were 2 bases for V and 4 bases for J; bases not matched to a gene: 4. Looked up from germline, CDR1 is SGHTA and CDR2 is FQGNSA. These data originate in a study of shared clonotypes between healthy human individuals. For every subset, genomic DNA was evenly distributed across several immunoSEQ plates. Using immunoSEQ multiplex PCR, the repertoire was profiled, and TCRdb retains in-frame clones only, with some absent. The sample has about 2 million clones, 85% to 95% seen once; the top ten hold roughly 0.13%.

This receptor was obtained from a man aged 18 to 35 in good health. The J gene is TRBJ2-1, the V gene TRBV7-2; 8 bases are a match to TRBD2. Sequencing was done on a sample of naive CD4+ T cells sorted from blood. Described subset: CD45RA+ positively selected. The DNA of the CDR3 is TGTGCCAGCAGCTTAACTAGCGGACTATACAATGAGCAGTTCTTC. It specifies CASSLTSGLYNEQFF.